The sequence of this TCR beta chain was determined in a study of vaccination and CD4 T cells after COVID-19. Whole-study results and caveats: Researchers report that 304 of 307 vaccine-specific clones in convalescent patients proved spike mono-reactive.

This clonotype has more than one count but fewer than ten. The target antigen is unknown. The Oncomine TCR Beta short-read assay generated sequence data from the DNA of cultured CD4+ T cells. MiXCR was run by TCRdb on the PCR reads, yielding one entry per CDR3 protein. The table has approximately 18,000 distinct CDR3 sequences, over 45% seen once; the top ten hold about 4%. CDR3 size: 17 residues. Germline assignment: CDR1 LNHNV and CDR2 YYDKDF (reference sequence). Trimming removed 0 bases at V and 4 bases at J, with 15 bases between. The treatment was: approximately nine-day PBMC culture with coronavirus spike peptide pools or control peptides (ViraFEST assay). TCR sequencing followed the expansion of antigen-specific T cells with peptide pools in ViraFEST.

V gene TRBV15 combines with J gene TRBJ2-2, with D perhaps matching TRBD2 (6 bases). The sequence came from a human donor who had recovered from COVID-19. Input material: CD4+ T cells from blood, cultured in vitro. The CDR3 is CATSRDRGPGGTGELFF. In nucleotides, the CDR3 is TGTGCCACCAGCAGAGATCGGGGCCCCGGGGGCACCGGGGAGCTGTTTTTT.